What follows are 24 T cell receptor beta chains derived from one specimen sequenced in a study of OX40 agonist ivuxolimab in advanced cancers. Only in-frame clones appear in the TCRdb table, and some are missing; sequencing was by immunoSEQ multiplex PCR. The repertoire holds roughly 60,000 clones, with about 89% as singletons. Sequences were derived from CD4+ or CD8+ T cells sorted from blood, sampled in a trial of the OX40 agonist ivuxolimab. The receptor source for this set is an adult with an advanced solid tumor such as melanoma, head and neck, liver or kidney cancer.

V is TRBV7-2 and J is TRBJ1-6, with D perhaps TRBD1 (6 bases). The CDR3 runs to 14 residues. Trimming pared 2 bases from V and 9 bases from J, leaving 11 bases between. Germline assignment: CDR1 SGHTA and CDR2 FQGNSA. The CDR3 loop is CASSLLGAGSPLHF. CDR3 nucleotides: TGTGCCAGCAGCTTATTGGGGGCAGGTTCACCCCTCCACTTT.

The CDR3 DNA reads TGCGCCAGCAGCTTGGATTCGCGGGGAGCTCTCCGGCCCAAAACCACCGGGGAGCTGTTTTTT. Protein sequence: CASSLDSRGALRPKTTGELFF. The chain uses TRBV5-1 and TRBJ2-2; TRBD2 might be the D (6 bases). Trimming stripped 0 bases from V and 4 bases from J, with 28 bases between. The CDR3 runs to 21 residues. In germline, CDR1 is SGHRS, CDR2 YFSETQ.

The genes are TRBV6-5 and TRBJ1-1; 8 bases map to TRBD1. Germline CDR1 MNHEY, CDR2 SVGAGI. V gave up 5 bases and J gave up 3 bases; unmatched junction bases: 8. The CDR3 loop spans 15 amino acids. The DNA for the CDR3 is TGTGCCAGCAGTACTCCAGGGGGCGAGCACACTGAAGCTTTCTTT. Translated, it gives CASSTPGGEHTEAFF.

This clone appeared once. The V gene is TRBV5-5, the J gene TRBJ2-5; 8 bases agree with TRBD1. There are 15 residues in the CDR3. After removal of 4 bases from V and 5 bases from J, the junction contained 10 bases not matched to a gene. Germline V lookup: CDR1 SGHKS, CDR2 YYEKEE (reference sequence). In DNA form, the CDR3 reads TGTGCCAGCAGCGGACAAGACAGGGGATGGGAGACCCAGTACTTC. This translates into CASSGQDRGWETQYF.

This clone appeared a single time. V gene TRBV6-1 combines with J gene TRBJ2-7, with D unclear. Germline CDR1 is MNHNS and CDR2 is SASEGT. Trimming shortened V by 8 bases and J by 1 base, and 15 bases separated the two germline ends. The CDR3 runs 14 residues. CDR3 in amino acids: CASGTSGPSYEQYF. As DNA, the CDR3 is TGTGCCAGCGGTACCTCCGGACCGTCCTACGAGCAGTACTTC.

In nucleotides, the CDR3 is TGTGCCAGCTCACCAGGGACAGGGTCGAATGAGCAGTTCTTC. Protein sequence: CASSPGTGSNEQFF. This chain uses TRBV18 with TRBJ2-1; TRBD1 matches 9 bases. With V trimmed by 2 bases and J by 7 bases, 3 bases remained unmatched. CDR3 size: 14 residues. Germline V gene data show CDR1 as KGHSH and CDR2 as LQKENI.

The V call is TRBV5-1, the J call TRBJ2-7, with D hard to call. Germline V lookup: CDR1 SGHRS, CDR2 YFSETQ. The CDR3 contains 13 residues. V lost 0 bases to trimming and J lost 2 bases, with 6 bases between them. The CDR3 is CASSLVPPYEQYF. The CDR3 bases are TGCGCCAGCAGCTTGGTCCCTCCCTACGAGCAGTACTTC.

In its sample, this clone was seen once. The V call is TRBV19, the J call TRBJ1-2; D call uncertain. The CDR3 contains 12 residues. Trimming left V 7 bases short and J 2 bases short, with 8 bases between. Germline-derived CDR1 and CDR2 are LNHDA and SQIVND (reference sequence). The CDR3 bases are TGTGCCAGTATGAAACTCAACTATGGCTACACCTTC. This sequence encodes CASMKLNYGYTF. Supplemented by reference TRBV19 and TRBJ1-2, the full variable domain reads DGGITQSPKYLFRKEGQNVTLSCEQNLNHDAMYWYRQDPGQGLRLIYYSQIVNDFQKGDIAEGYSVSREKKESFPLTVTSAQKNPTAFYLCASMKLNYGYTFGSGTRLTVV.

This rearrangement joins TRBV6-1 to TRBJ1-2; the D gene is possibly TRBD1 (6 bases). The CDR3 is 15 amino acids. Per germline, CDR1 MNHNS and CDR2 SASEGT. Trimming left V 6 bases short and J 1 base short, with 15 bases between. This CDR3 is CASSTQGLRNYGYTF. In DNA, the CDR3 is TGTGCCAGCAGCACACAGGGTCTCCGTAACTATGGCTACACCTTC.

The chain links TRBV5-1 to TRBJ2-7, with D perhaps matching TRBD1 (6 bases). The CDR3 covers 13 residues. The ends were cut back, 0 bases at V and 7 bases at J, with 11 bases in the middle. Germline V gene lookup returns CDR1 SGHRS and CDR2 YFSETQ. DNA of the CDR3: TGCGCCAGCAGCTTGGGGTCAGGGGAAGAGCAGTACTTC. Residues: CASSLGSGEEQYF.

This clone was counted a single time. The rearrangement links TRBV18 to TRBJ1-5, with D tentatively TRBD1 (5 bases). Trimming cost V 4 bases and J 4 bases, with 14 bases left between them. The CDR3 has 15 residues. Germline-derived CDR1 and CDR2 are KGHSH and LQKENI. CDR3: CASSLAQGSNQPQHF. In DNA, the CDR3 is TGTGCCAGCTCACTCGCCCAGGGCTCAAATCAGCCCCAGCATTTT.

The chain has TRBV18 and TRBJ1-2; TRBD1 matches 8 bases. Trimming cost V 0 bases and J 4 bases; bases outside gene matches: 4. The CDR3 has 15 residues. CDR1 and CDR2 (germline): KGHSH, LQKENI. CDR3 sequence (DNA): TGTGCCAGCTCACCACCGGGACAGGTGAGCTATGGCTACACCTTC. Protein sequence: CASSPPGQVSYGYTF.

The V gene is TRBV2, the J gene TRBJ1-5; weak D call: TRBD1 (5 bases). The CDR3 length is 14 residues. CDR1 is SNHLY and CDR2 is FYNNEI in the germline V gene. V lost 2 bases to trimming and J lost 2 bases, with 7 bases between them. The CDR3 spells CASSEQGRNQPQHF. The CDR3, as DNA: TGTGCCAGCAGTGAACAGGGACGCAATCAGCCCCAGCATTTT. The full variable domain, with the rest looked up from reference TRBV2 and TRBJ1-5, is EPEVTQTPSHQVTQMGQEVILRCVPISNHLYFYWYRQILGQKVEFLVSFYNNEISEKSEIFDDQFSVERPDGSNFTLKIRSTKLEDSAMYFCASSEQGRNQPQHFGDGTRLSIL.

The count of this clone is one. This chain joins TRBV19 and TRBJ1-1; D gene unclear. Germline CDR1 and CDR2: LNHDA and SQIVND (reference sequence). The CDR3 has 13 amino acids. V shed 9 bases and J shed 5 bases, with 16 bases lying between them. The CDR3 here is CASLGIRGTEAFF. CDR3 nucleotides: TGTGCCAGCCTTGGGATTCGAGGGACTGAAGCTTTCTTT.

The J gene is TRBJ2-5, the V gene TRBV4-1; D is uncertain. The germline gives CDR1 MGHRA, CDR2 YSYEKL. CDR3 length equals 15 residues. Trimming shortened V by 4 bases and J by 2 bases, and 14 bases separated the two germline ends. CDR3 sequence reads: CASSPSSASQETQYF. CDR3 nucleotides: TGCGCCAGCAGCCCCTCGTCAGCTTCTCAAGAGACCCAGTACTTC.

The rearrangement joins TRBV9 to TRBJ2-1; TRBD2 matches at 7 bases. Germline CDR1 reads SGDLS; CDR2 reads YYNGEE. This CDR3 region has 16 residues. J lost 9 bases, V lost 1 base, and 13 bases had no gene match. In DNA form, the CDR3 reads TGTGCCAGCAGCGTAAATGATGTCGGCGGGAGCGGTGAGCAGTTCTTC. The encoded protein is CASSVNDVGGSGEQFF. The complete variable domain, with remaining parts taken from reference TRBV9 and TRBJ2-1, reads DSGVTQTPKHLITATGQRVTLRCSPRSGDLSVYWYQQSLDQGLQFLIQYYNGEERAKGNILERFSAQQFPDLHSELNLSSLELGDSALYFCASSVNDVGGSGEQFFGPGTRLTVL.

The chain carries TRBV18 and TRBJ2-7; tentatively, D is TRBD1 (5 bases). Trimming took 5 bases from V and 4 from J, leaving 15 bases between them. The CDR3 loop spans 14 amino acids. Germline loops: CDR1 KGHSH, CDR2 LQKENI. The CDR3 sequence: CASSASGKGYEQYF. The CDR3 DNA is TGTGCCAGCTCAGCTTCAGGGAAAGGGTACGAGCAGTACTTC.

This chain links TRBV10-3 with TRBJ1-1, with TRBD1 as a possible D gene (5 bases). CDR1 is ENHRY and CDR2 is SYGVKD in the germline V gene. This CDR3 contains 13 residues. With 8 bases removed from V and 1 base from J, the gap between germline ends came to 11 bases. The CDR3 DNA follows: TGTGCCATCGGGCGAACAGGGAACACTGAAGCTTTCTTT. Translation: CAIGRTGNTEAFF.

The V and J genes are TRBV10-1 and TRBJ2-1; 9 nucleotides agree with TRBD1. The CDR3 consists of 17 residues. The J segment lost 3 bases and the V segment lost 0 bases, leaving 6 bases of the junction unmatched. Looked up from germline, CDR1 is WNHNN and CDR2 is SYGVQD (reference sequence). The CDR3 reads CASSESTGTGIYNEQFF. The CDR3 DNA follows: TGCGCCAGCAGTGAGTCTACCGGGACAGGGATCTACAATGAGCAGTTCTTC.

The chain has TRBV7-2 and TRBJ2-5, with 9 positions matching TRBD2. J gave up 1 base and V 3 bases, and 3 bases lay outside the gene matches. The CDR3 sequence is 15 residues long. Germline assignment: CDR1 SGHTA and CDR2 FQGNSA. The CDR3 region has the DNA TGTGCCAGCAGCTTGGTGACTAGCGGCCAAGAGACCCAGTACTTC. Protein: CASSLVTSGQETQYF.

The chain uses TRBV19 and TRBJ2-7; 8 bases match TRBD1. The V gene end was trimmed by 7 bases and the J gene end by 3 bases; junction bases not matched to a gene: 5. The CDR3 contains 13 residues. Per germline, CDR1 LNHDA and CDR2 SQIVND (reference sequence). CDR3 sequence: CASNRGQGYEQYF. For the CDR3, the DNA is TGTGCCAGTAATAGAGGACAGGGCTACGAGCAGTACTTC. Combining the CDR3 with reference TRBV19 and TRBJ2-7 gives the whole variable domain DGGITQSPKYLFRKEGQNVTLSCEQNLNHDAMYWYRQDPGQGLRLIYYSQIVNDFQKGDIAEGYSVSREKKESFPLTVTSAQKNPTAFYLCASNRGQGYEQYFGPGTRLTVT.

This chain joins TRBV7-2 and TRBJ1-2; TRBD1 might be the D (5 bases). The CDR3 runs 16 residues. V lost 4 bases to trimming and J lost 7 bases, with 22 bases between them. CDR1 is SGHTA and CDR2 is FQGNSA in the germline V gene. This chain's CDR3 is CASSSPRGVARSGYTF. CDR3 coding DNA: TGTGCCAGCAGCTCGCCTCGAGGGGTAGCCCGTTCTGGCTACACCTTC.

V usage is TRBV4-1 and J usage is TRBJ2-5; no clear D gene. Deletions cut 1 base from V and 5 bases from J, with 5 bases between. This CDR3 is built from 12 residues. The germline gives CDR1 MGHRA, CDR2 YSYEKL. The CDR3 DNA reads TGCGCCAGCAGCCAAGGGTTTGAGACCCAGTACTTC. Translated, it gives CASSQGFETQYF.

In its sample, this clone was seen once. The rearrangement uses TRBV18 and TRBJ1-3, with TRBD1 matching over 8 bases. The CDR3 contains 16 residues. V lost 2 bases, J lost 3 bases, and 6 bases stayed unmatched. Germline loops: CDR1 KGHSH, CDR2 LQKENI. CDR3 in amino acids: CASSPIRDRSGNTIYF. The CDR3 region has the DNA TGTGCCAGCTCACCAATAAGGGACAGGAGTGGAAACACCATATATTTT.